The clone carrying this TCR beta chain was seen only a few times. Sequencing was performed with immunoSEQ multiplex PCR; in TCRdb, only in-frame clones are kept and a portion is missing. Of 210,000 or so clones in the sample, roughly 80% were seen once. The sample belongs to a study of blood T cell repertoires in COVID-19. At the level of the study: Samples taken during acute and convalescent COVID-19 were collected in the United States, Italy and Spain.

CDR1 and CDR2 from the germline V gene are MNHEY and SMNVEV (reference sequence). Trimming took 6 bases from V and 1 from J, leaving 14 bases between them. The CDR3 has 15 residues. This clonotype originated in a man aged 45-60 years who had recovered from COVID-19. V is TRBV27 and J is TRBJ2-3; weak D call: TRBD2 (5 bases). Sequencing was carried out using peripheral blood. The CDR3 sequence is CASSFGELGTDTQYF. The CDR3 region has the DNA TGTGCCAGCAGCTTTGGGGAGTTGGGCACAGATACGCAGTATTTT.